This T cell receptor (beta chain) came from a study of T cell repertoires in cytomegalovirus infection (dated by TCRdb to the late 2010s). Notes on the research overall: Donor HLA type was relevant to the analysis, as public TCR beta signatures indicated carriage of CMV infection together with the matching HLA type.

The investigation overall reported the following: Carriers of CMV infection plus the relevant HLA type were discriminated by the cumulative frequency of public TCR beta family members in the study cohort and in an independent roughly 400-donor cohort. In the ex vivo response, HLA-C-restricted CMV-specific TCR beta clonotypes were dominant, and in two of eight donors the single most frequent clonotype came from this HLA-C-restricted group.

This sample was sequenced with an Illumina HiSeq 1500. TCRdb ran its own pipeline on the public reads, namely fastp trimming at Q25 and MiXCR clone calling, and kept in-frame beta chains. CDR3 protein sequences are deduplicated, and each keeps its most common genes and DNA. Recorded for this sample are around 450,000 distinct CDR3 sequences; about 10% of them occurred a single time. Of the sample, roughly 10% is held by the ten largest clones. The CDR3 runs 11 amino acids, cysteine and phenylalanine included. This entry keeps only the CDR3 DNA: 33 bases, framed from base 1. Trimming at the junction amounts to 4 bases on V and 7 bases on J, and the germline ends lie 10 bases apart. Sequences DFQATT (CDR1) and SNEGSKA (CDR2) are obtained from the germline V gene (reference sequence). In regard to this clonotype: Its antigen specificity is not known. Base qualities are not at hand, and no much larger clone is one base apart.

This TCR was recovered from a human donor in good health (CMV status not recorded). Some clones in this sample may be carry-over from other donors' samples. This chain is built from TRBV20-1 and TRBJ1-2; TRBD1 is possibly the D segment (6 matching bases). The sequenced sample consisted of PBMCs. The nucleotide sequence is given as TGCAGTGCTATCCTAGGGGGTGGCTACACCTTC. Translation gives CSAILGGGYTF.